The 8 T cell receptor beta chains listed next were all sequenced from one sample in a study of CD8+ T cells in alopecia areata. Sequencing relied on a cDNA template that was reverse transcribed from extracted RNA. The assay was immunoSEQ multiplex PCR, and TCRdb's table has in-frame clones only and misses some. The profile shows about 160,000 clones, around 87% of them singletons. The material was CD8+ T cells sorted from blood, obtained at week 0. The receptors derive from a human donor with alopecia areata.

The table lists this clone with a few counts. The CDR3 is CSVLPLGQGSRSGVHEQFF. CDR3 nucleotide sequence: TGCAGCGTTCTCCCCCTCGGACAGGGTTCACGATCAGGAGTCCATGAGCAGTTCTTC. The chain links TRBV29-1 to TRBJ2-1; 8 bases map to TRBD1. From germline, CDR1 is SQVTM and CDR2 ANQGSEA. The CDR3 covers 19 residues. With V trimmed by 5 bases and J by 8 bases, 26 bases remained unmatched.

This rearrangement joins TRBV9 to TRBJ2-3, with TRBD1 matching 10 bases. This CDR3 is 16 amino acids long. Per the germline V gene, CDR1 is SGDLS and CDR2 is YYNGEE. J gave up 0 bases and V 2 bases, and 3 bases lay outside the gene matches. The DNA of the CDR3 is TGTGCCAGCAGCGTCGGGACAGGGGCAAGCACAGATACGCAGTATTTT. Amino acids: CASSVGTGASTDTQYF. Based on the CDR3 plus reference TRBV9 and TRBJ2-3, the full variable domain is DSGVTQTPKHLITATGQRVTLRCSPRSGDLSVYWYQQSLDQGLQFLIQYYNGEERAKGNILERFSAQQFPDLHSELNLSSLELGDSALYFCASSVGTGASTDTQYFGPGTRLTVL.

The V call is TRBV7-9, the J call TRBJ2-1; perhaps TRBD1 as D (6 bases). CDR1 and CDR2 (germline): SEHNR, FQNEAQ (reference sequence). V dropped 1 base and J dropped 7 bases, with 17 bases sitting between them. This CDR3 is built from 16 residues. CDR3: CASSLVGQGQLNEQFF. CDR3 DNA sequence: TGTGCCAGCAGCTTAGTGGGGCAGGGACAACTTAATGAGCAGTTCTTC.

The J gene is TRBJ1-1, the V gene TRBV7-9; 7 bases map to TRBD1. Germline V lookup: CDR1 SEHNR, CDR2 FQNEAQ (reference sequence). The CDR3 loop spans 19 amino acids. Trimming took 5 bases from V and 4 from J; bases not matched to a gene: 22. CDR3 nucleotide sequence: TGTGCCAGCAGCCAACCCACGAGGGGGCCGGAGTTGTTGGTCACTGAAGCTTTCTTT. It is translated as CASSQPTRGPELLVTEAFF.

The chain links TRBV23-1 to TRBJ2-7; 8 bases map to TRBD1. TRBV23-1 is annotated as an ORF whose role is uncertain. CDR3 length: 14 residues. The V gene end was trimmed by 2 bases and the J gene end by 3 bases; junction bases not matched to a gene: 3. As DNA, the CDR3 is TGCGCCAGCAGTCAAGGACAGGGCTTCTACGAGCAGTACTTC. Its protein is CASSQGQGFYEQYF.

The V call is TRBV29-1, the J call TRBJ2-1; 10 nucleotides agree with TRBD1. This CDR3 is built from 16 residues. V lost 4 bases, J lost 0 bases, and 6 bases stayed unmatched. The germline gives CDR1 SQVTM, CDR2 ANQGSEA. The CDR3 nucleotides are TGCAGCGTTGCCGGGACAGGGGTCAGCTCCTACAATGAGCAGTTCTTC. This gives the protein CSVAGTGVSSYNEQFF.

V and J are TRBV5-4 and TRBJ2-3; 12 bases agree with TRBD2. This CDR3 contains 16 residues. The V gene end was trimmed by 2 bases and the J gene end by 0 bases; junction bases not matched to a gene: 1. CDR1 and CDR2 from the germline V gene are SGHNT and YYREEE (reference sequence). The CDR3 DNA follows: TGTGCCAGCAGCTTCGGACTAGCGGGAAGCACAGATACGCAGTATTTT. Residues: CASSFGLAGSTDTQYF.

The CDR3 spells CASSPSVYYEQYF. The CDR3, as DNA: TGTGCCAGCAGTCCCTCAGTCTATTACGAGCAGTACTTC. The genes are TRBV27 and TRBJ2-7; no reliable D call. CDR1 is MNHEY and CDR2 is SMNVEV in the germline V gene (reference sequence). V lost 5 bases, J lost 4 bases, and 12 bases lay in between. This CDR3 is 13 amino acids long.